These 27 T cell receptor beta chains share one sample of origin, sequenced in a study of blood T cell repertoires in COVID-19. Assay: immunoSEQ multiplex PCR; the TCRdb copy retains only in-frame clones and omits some. The table has 300,000 to 400,000 clones, about 87% seen once; the top ten hold around 7.8%. The sequenced sample consisted of peripheral blood. The receptors come from a woman between 45 and 60 years old who had recovered from COVID-19.

J is TRBJ2-2 and V is TRBV5-4; 9 bases line up with TRBD2. V lost 9 bases to trimming and J lost 8 bases; unmatched junction nucleotides: 8. The CDR3 sequence is 13 residues long. Germline V CDR1 and CDR2: SGHNT, YYREEE (reference sequence). The CDR3 bases are TGTGCCATTCAATCAGCGGGAGGAGGGGAGCTGTTTTTT. Its protein product is CAIQSAGGGELFF.

The chain employs TRBV24-1 and TRBJ2-5; TRBD2 aligns across 8 bases. V was pared by 3 bases and J by 5 bases, with 16 bases of the junction left unmatched. The CDR3 is 18 amino acids. In germline, CDR1 is KGHDR, CDR2 SFDVKD. CDR3 amino acids: CATSDPISSGYKGETQYF. The CDR3 DNA follows: TGTGCCACCAGTGATCCCATCTCTAGCGGGTATAAAGGGGAGACCCAGTACTTC.

The CDR3 loop is CASSVGGLNSPLHF. For the CDR3, the DNA is TGTGCCAGCAGCGTAGGTGGACTGAATTCACCCCTCCACTTT. The chain carries TRBV9 and TRBJ1-6; D gene uncertain. The length of the CDR3 is 14 residues. The V gene's germline CDR1 is SGDLS and CDR2 YYNGEE. Between the trimmed V and J ends, which lost 0 bases and 7 bases, there was a span of 8 bases. The full variable domain, its missing parts supplied by reference TRBV9 and TRBJ1-6, is DSGVTQTPKHLITATGQRVTLRCSPRSGDLSVYWYQQSLDQGLQFLIQYYNGEERAKGNILERFSAQQFPDLHSELNLSSLELGDSALYFCASSVGGLNSPLHFGNGTRLTVT.

This chain links TRBV7-9 with TRBJ2-1, with D maybe TRBD1 (5 bases). Between the trimmed V and J ends, which lost 1 base and 0 bases, there was a span of 7 bases. In germline, CDR1 is SEHNR, CDR2 FQNEAQ (reference sequence). The CDR3 extends over 15 amino acids. This chain's CDR3 is CASSLGRASYNEQFF. The CDR3 coding sequence is TGTGCCAGCAGCTTAGGCAGGGCCTCCTACAATGAGCAGTTCTTC.

The chain employs TRBV6-5 and TRBJ2-7; a weak D match, TRBD2 (5 bases). V dropped 3 bases and J dropped 2 bases, with 14 bases sitting between them. The germline V gene encodes CDR1 MNHEY and CDR2 SVGAGI. The CDR3 is 15 amino acids. CDR3 region: CASSYSASPTYEQYF. The CDR3 bases are TGTGCCAGCAGTTATTCAGCTAGCCCAACCTACGAGCAGTACTTC.

This chain connects TRBV7-2 to TRBJ1-1, with 8 bases aligning to TRBD1. The CDR3 spans 14 residues. Trimming at V came to 5 bases and at J to 7 bases, leaving 9 bases not matched to a gene. CDR1 SGHTA and CDR2 FQGNSA come from the germline V gene. The CDR3 bases are TGTGCCAGCAGCCCGCAGGGGGCCGGGGGTGAAGCTTTCTTT. It is translated as CASSPQGAGGEAFF.

V is TRBV28 and J is TRBJ2-5; 7 bases match TRBD1. The CDR3 consists of 13 residues. The J segment lost 7 bases and the V segment lost 8 bases, leaving 10 bases of the junction unmatched. Germline CDR1 MDHEN, CDR2 SYDVKM. DNA of the CDR3: TGTGCCAGCCACCTTTCAGGGGGTGGGACCCAGTACTTC. It specifies CASHLSGGGTQYF.

The chain carries TRBV27 and TRBJ2-2; D uncertain. This CDR3 comprises 16 residues. CDR1 is MNHEY and CDR2 is SMNVEV in the germline V gene (reference sequence). V was trimmed by 6 bases and J by 0 bases, leaving 14 bases between them. This CDR3 is CASRLQPGSNTGELFF. In nucleotides, the CDR3 is TGTGCCAGCAGGCTCCAGCCAGGCTCGAACACCGGGGAGCTGTTTTTT.

The chain recombines TRBV5-4 with TRBJ2-4, with 7 bases lining up with TRBD2. Looked up from germline, CDR1 is SGHNT and CDR2 is YYREEE (reference sequence). The V and J ends lost 0 bases and 0 bases, in that order; junction bases with no gene match: 9. The CDR3 has 18 amino acids. The CDR3 DNA reads as TGTGCCAGCAGCTTGGCTAGCGGAGGACACCTAGCCAAAAACATTCAGTACTTC. This encodes CASSLASGGHLAKNIQYF.

The J gene is TRBJ2-1, the V gene TRBV3-1 (or the pseudogene TRBV3-2), with D possibly being TRBD2 (5 bases). CDR3 size: 14 residues. V was cut by 5 bases and J by 6 bases, with 14 bases left in between. The germline CDR1 and CDR2 sequences are LGHDT and YNNKEL (reference sequence). CDR3 region: CASSYLGVANEQFF. Here the CDR3 DNA reads TGTGCCAGCAGCTACCTCGGGGTAGCCAATGAGCAGTTCTTC.

This clone was seen only a few times. This sequence joins TRBV6-1 and TRBJ2-2; D ambiguous. The V end was cut by 4 bases, the J end by 2 bases, with 14 bases between. Per the germline V gene, CDR1 is MNHNS and CDR2 is SASEGT. This CDR3 is built from 16 residues. Here the CDR3 DNA reads TGTGCCAGCAGTGGAGGATCCCTAGTTAACACCGGGGAGCTGTTTTTT. Encoded protein: CASSGGSLVNTGELFF.

The chain links TRBV27 to TRBJ1-6; D is possibly TRBD1 (5 bases). V was clipped by 0 bases and J by 9 bases, with 15 bases between them. There are 16 residues in the CDR3. Per germline, CDR1 MNHEY and CDR2 SMNVEV (reference sequence). The CDR3 DNA is TGTGCCAGCAGTTTATCGGGGGGGATAGAGGGTTCACCCCTCCACTTT. It is translated as CASSLSGGIEGSPLHF.

The chain recombines TRBV5-1 with TRBJ2-7; 13 nucleotides agree with TRBD2. Germline CDR1 is SGHRS and CDR2 is YFSETQ. V trimming: 4 bases; J trimming: 4 bases; junction bases outside the gene matches: 5. The CDR3 covers 15 residues. The CDR3 DNA reads as TGCGCCAGCAGCCGGGGGACTAGCGGGGAGTACGAGCAGTACTTC. It specifies CASSRGTSGEYEQYF.

The chain uses TRBV4-3 and TRBJ1-2; TRBD1 is a possible D gene (5 bases). The CDR3 is 15 residues long. The germline V gene encodes CDR1 LGHNA and CDR2 YSLEER. With 0 bases removed from V and 7 bases from J, the gap between germline ends came to 15 bases. The CDR3 DNA is TGCGCCAGCAGCCAAGACATCCAGGGCCCGGGTGGCTACACCTTC. This gives the protein CASSQDIQGPGGYTF.

For this clone: The same CDR3 is also encoded by other DNA sequences in this sample. V gene TRBV4-3 combines with J gene TRBJ2-2, with D perhaps matching TRBD1 (6 bases). The ends were cut back, 0 bases at V and 6 bases at J, with 8 bases in the middle. Germline V CDR1 and CDR2: LGHNA, YSLEER. The CDR3 covers 14 residues. CDR3 sequence reads: CASSQDRGAGELFF. CDR3 nucleotide sequence: TGCGCCAGCAGCCAAGACAGGGGAGCCGGGGAGCTGTTTTTT.

The chain employs TRBV6-5 and TRBJ2-3; 8 bases align to TRBD2. Germline V CDR1 and CDR2: MNHEY, SVGAGI. Trimming cost V 6 bases and J 2 bases; bases outside gene matches: 7. This CDR3 is built from 15 residues. CDR3 in DNA: TGTGCCAGCAGGACGGACGGGGGGGCCACAGATACGCAGTATTTT. Its translation: CASRTDGGATDTQYF.

The chain carries TRBV28 and TRBJ1-2; 7 nucleotides agree with TRBD1. The CDR3 has 15 residues. The trim removed 5 bases at V and 4 bases at J, leaving 10 bases unmatched. Germline values: CDR1 MDHEN, CDR2 SYDVKM. The CDR3 region is CASSQTGFSFYGYTF. CDR3 bases: TGTGCCAGCAGTCAGACAGGGTTTAGTTTCTATGGCTACACCTTC.

The chain carries TRBV3-1 (or the pseudogene TRBV3-2) and TRBJ2-4, with D perhaps TRBD2 (5 bases). The germline CDR1 and CDR2 sequences are LGHDT and YNNKEL (reference sequence). The CDR3 totals 13 residues. Trimming pared 1 base from V and 12 bases from J, leaving 13 bases between. In DNA form, the CDR3 reads TGTGCCAGCAGCCAAGGCCGTCCGGGGAATCAGTACTTC. Residues: CASSQGRPGNQYF.

The chain combines TRBV28 with TRBJ1-1; perhaps TRBD1 as D (5 bases). There are 13 residues in the CDR3. V lost 10 bases to trimming and J lost 10 bases, with 22 bases between them. CDR1 and CDR2 from the germline V gene are MDHEN and SYDVKM. The CDR3: CATYHPGGLGAFF. CDR3 DNA sequence: TGTGCCACCTATCACCCCGGGGGATTAGGAGCTTTCTTT.

The genes are TRBV18 and TRBJ2-1; D is perhaps TRBD2 (5 bases). V shed 6 bases and J shed 2 bases, with 8 bases lying between them. The germline gives CDR1 KGHSH, CDR2 LQKENI. This CDR3 is 13 amino acids long. The DNA for the CDR3 is TGTGCCAGCTCGCCCGGGACCTACAATGAGCAGTTCTTC. Its protein is CASSPGTYNEQFF.

The sample holds a few counts of this clone. This chain joins TRBV5-6 and TRBJ2-4, with D possibly being TRBD1 (6 bases). This CDR3 contains 18 residues. Trimming took 4 bases from V and 2 from J, leaving 22 bases between them. Germline assignment: CDR1 SGHDT and CDR2 YYEEEE. In nucleotides, the CDR3 is TGTGCCAGCAGCATTGGACAGAAGAACCTCCTAACCAAAAACATTCAGTACTTC. This encodes CASSIGQKNLLTKNIQYF.

V gene TRBV6-4 combines with J gene TRBJ2-1, with TRBD2 matching over 8 bases. Germline assignment: CDR1 MRHNA and CDR2 SNTAGT. Losses at the gene ends were 0 bases for V and 1 base for J; bases not matched to a gene: 2. The CDR3 is made up of 16 amino acids. CDR3 sequence: CASSDSGGRSYNEQFF. The CDR3 coding sequence is TGTGCCAGCAGTGACTCAGGCGGGAGGTCCTACAATGAGCAGTTCTTC.

Regarding this clone: Within the sample, other DNA sequences also encode this same CDR3. V gene TRBV19 combines with J gene TRBJ2-7; 11 nucleotides align to TRBD1. Trimming took 5 bases from V and 2 from J; bases not matched to a gene: 5. From germline, CDR1 is LNHDA and CDR2 SQIVND (reference sequence). The CDR3 length is 15 residues. This CDR3 is CASSSPGQGAYEQYF. In DNA, the CDR3 is TGTGCCAGTAGTTCACCGGGACAGGGGGCCTACGAGCAGTACTTC.

The V gene is TRBV7-2, the J gene TRBJ2-7, with D possibly TRBD2 on 5 matching bases. There are 15 residues in the CDR3. Germline V gives CDR1 SGHTA, CDR2 FQGNSA. Between the trimmed V and J ends, which lost 1 base and 2 bases, there was a span of 12 bases. CDR3 residues: CASSLVSGSTYEQYF. The CDR3 coding sequence is TGTGCCAGCAGCTTAGTATCGGGATCAACCTACGAGCAGTACTTC.

This clone appeared once. The rearrangement joins TRBV9 to TRBJ2-5, with 10 bases lining up with TRBD2. CDR3 length: 16 residues. Trimming took 3 bases from V and 4 from J; bases not matched to a gene: 9. Germline loops: CDR1 SGDLS, CDR2 YYNGEE. In nucleotides, the CDR3 is TGTGCCAGCAGCGCGGGATCTAGCGGGAGTGGAGAGACCCAGTACTTC. This codes for CASSAGSSGSGETQYF.

The chain employs TRBV5-5 and TRBJ1-3; 7 nucleotides align to TRBD1. Germline assignment: CDR1 SGHKS and CDR2 YYEKEE (reference sequence). This CDR3 has 15 amino acids. The V and J ends lost 1 base and 7 bases, in that order; junction bases with no gene match: 8. The CDR3 region is CASSLITARGNTIYF. In nucleotides, the CDR3 is TGTGCCAGCAGCTTGATCACCGCCAGGGGGAACACCATATATTTT.

The chain couples TRBV5-1 to TRBJ2-7; 7 nucleotides agree with TRBD1. CDR3 length: 12 residues. Germline V lookup: CDR1 SGHRS, CDR2 YFSETQ. J gave up 4 bases and V 7 bases, and 5 bases lay outside the gene matches. CDR3 sequence: CASRDSQYEQYF. In DNA, the CDR3 is TGCGCCAGCCGGGACAGTCAATACGAGCAGTACTTC.